The 9 T cell receptor beta chains in this list originate from one sample, sequenced in a study of T cell changes during pregnancy in multiple sclerosis. Using immunoSEQ multiplex PCR, the repertoire was profiled, and TCRdb retains in-frame clones only, with some absent. Here the sample spans under 50,000 clones, under 90% being singletons. The material sequenced was peripheral blood, taken in the first trimester of pregnancy. The receptors were sampled from a female donor in good health, enrolled as a control in a pregnancy study.

The chain recombines TRBV10-3 with TRBJ2-1; 8 nucleotides align to TRBD2. Germline V CDR1 and CDR2: ENHRY, SYGVKD. This CDR3 has 12 amino acids. After removal of 2 bases from V and 16 bases from J, the junction contained 7 bases not matched to a gene. The CDR3 loop reads CAISENGRAPFF. CDR3 nucleotides: TGTGCCATCAGTGAGAACGGGAGGGCCCCATTCTTC.

This sequence joins TRBV18 and TRBJ2-1; the D gene is possibly TRBD1 (7 bases). Trimming stripped 4 bases from V and 8 bases from J, with 12 bases between. This CDR3 spans 13 amino acids. Germline V lookup: CDR1 KGHSH, CDR2 LQKENI. CDR3 nucleotides: TGTGCCAGCTCACAGCAGGGGGGCGATGAGCAGTTCTTC. Protein sequence: CASSQQGGDEQFF. Drawing the rest from reference TRBV18 and TRBJ2-1, the complete variable domain is NAGVMQNPRHLVRRRGQEARLRCSPMKGHSHVYWYRQLPEEGLKFMVYLQKENIIDESGMPKERFSAEFPKEGPSILRIQQVVRGDSAAYFCASSQQGGDEQFFGPGTRLTVL.

V is TRBV6-4 and J is TRBJ2-3, with 7 bases identical to TRBD2. Germline lookup yields CDR1 MRHNA and CDR2 SNTAGT. The CDR3 is made up of 14 amino acids. V shed 3 bases and J 0 bases; nucleotides not matched to a gene: 0. The CDR3 bases are TGTGCCAGCAGTGAGCGGGAGAGCACAGATACGCAGTATTTT. Translated: CASSERESTDTQYF.

J is TRBJ1-2 and V is TRBV9; 7 nucleotides match TRBD1. Germline V lookup: CDR1 SGDLS, CDR2 YYNGEE. The CDR3 totals 14 residues. V lost 3 bases to trimming and J lost 0 bases; unmatched junction nucleotides: 2. CDR3 in DNA: TGTGCCAGCAGCGCGGGACAGTCTAACTATGGCTACACCTTC. It encodes CASSAGQSNYGYTF.

This rearrangement joins TRBV29-1 to TRBJ2-5; D is perhaps TRBD1 (7 bases). The length of the CDR3 is 13 residues. The germline gives CDR1 SQVTM, CDR2 ANQGSEA. The V end was cut by 7 bases, the J end by 5 bases, with 17 bases between. In DNA form, the CDR3 reads TGCAGCGAGGCCCTCAGGGGGGCCGAGACCCAGTACTTC. Protein: CSEALRGAETQYF.

This rearrangement joins TRBV2 to TRBJ1-4; D ambiguous. The CDR3 covers 14 residues. Germline values: CDR1 SNHLY, CDR2 FYNNEI. V lost 5 bases and J lost 0, with 7 bases in between. DNA of the CDR3: TGTGCCAGCAGTTCCGCAGCAACTAATGAAAAACTGTTTTTT. It is translated as CASSSAATNEKLFF.

The gene calls are TRBV5-6 and TRBJ1-6; 7 nucleotides align to TRBD1. The CDR3 extends over 13 amino acids. CDR1 SGHDT and CDR2 YYEEEE come from the germline V gene. V dropped 3 bases and J dropped 6; count of bases not matched to a gene: 0. The CDR3 region has the DNA TGTGCCAGCAGCTCAGGGGGTAATTCACCCCTCCACTTT. Translation: CASSSGGNSPLHF.

The CDR3 loop reads CASRRIQGYGGYTF. The CDR3 nucleotides are TGTGCCAGCAGACGGATACAGGGGTACGGTGGCTACACCTTC. This chain connects TRBV6-4 to TRBJ1-2, with 7 bases fitting TRBD1. From germline, CDR1 is MRHNA and CDR2 SNTAGT. This CDR3 region has 14 residues. J lost 7 bases, V lost 6 bases, and 11 bases had no gene match.

The chain joins TRBV29-1 to TRBJ2-5; D gene uncertain. The CDR3 covers 13 residues. Between the trimmed V and J ends, which lost 7 bases and 3 bases, there was a span of 15 bases. Germline CDR1 and CDR2: SQVTM and ANQGSEA. CDR3 nucleotides: TGCAGCGGAGTGGGCCAGGCCAAAGAGACCCAGTACTTC. As protein: CSGVGQAKETQYF.